This record covers a single TCR beta chain. Its target is unknown. The data derive from a study of breast tumors, draining lymph nodes, adjacent tissues. Axillary draining lymph nodes of breast cancer patients supplied the node samples. Study-wide points: Tumor repertoires ranked between lymph nodes and nontumor tissue in diversity, with V and J gene preferences. Data fit most tumor T cells coming from lymph node, expanding in tumor. Compared with basal-like, luminal-like tumors shared significantly more repertoire with nontumor tissue. The lymph node origin of tumor T cells was framed as consistent with a hypothesis, not demonstrated.

TCRdb itself ran the multiplex PCR reads through MiXCR, one entry per CDR3 protein. The repertoire includes about 140,000 distinct CDR3 sequences, less than 35% of them detected once, and roughly 2.3% sits in the top ten. The receptor comes from a female donor with breast cancer. Some clones in this sample may be carry-over from other donors' samples. The sequencing sample was made of axillary lymph node tissue.

For the CDR3, the DNA is TGTGCCAGCAGTTTCGCCGGGGGAGGGGGGACCGGGGAGCTGTTTTTT. This encodes CASSFAGGGGTGELFF. The chain combines TRBV12-3 or TRBV12-4 with TRBJ2-2; D is possibly TRBD2 (7 bases). This CDR3 is 16 amino acids long. V was cut by 3 bases and J by 5 bases, with 16 bases left in between.